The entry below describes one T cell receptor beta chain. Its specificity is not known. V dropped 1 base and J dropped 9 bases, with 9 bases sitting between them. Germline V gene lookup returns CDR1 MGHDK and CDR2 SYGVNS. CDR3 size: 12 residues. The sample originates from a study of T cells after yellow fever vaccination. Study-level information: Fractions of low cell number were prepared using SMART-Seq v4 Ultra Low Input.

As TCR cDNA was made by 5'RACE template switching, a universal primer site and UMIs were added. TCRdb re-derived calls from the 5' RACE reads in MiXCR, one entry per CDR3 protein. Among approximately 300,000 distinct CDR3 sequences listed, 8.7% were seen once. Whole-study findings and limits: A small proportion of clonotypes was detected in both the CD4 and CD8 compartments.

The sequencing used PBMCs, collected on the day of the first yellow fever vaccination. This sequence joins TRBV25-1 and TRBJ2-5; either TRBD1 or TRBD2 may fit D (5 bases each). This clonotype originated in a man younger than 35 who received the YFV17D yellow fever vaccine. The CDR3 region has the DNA TGTGCCAGCAGTGAATTGATGGGGGCCCAGTACTTC. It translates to CASSELMGAQYF. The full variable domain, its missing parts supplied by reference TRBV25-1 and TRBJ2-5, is EADIYQTPRYLVIGTGKKITLECSQTMGHDKMYWYQQDPGMELHLIHYSYGVNSTEKGDLSSESTVSRIRTEHFPLTLESARPSHTSQYLCASSELMGAQYFGPGTRLLVL.